This TCR beta chain originates from a study of blood T cell repertoires in COVID-19. Overall study: Some COVID-19 samples were acute and others convalescent; all came from the United States, Italy and Spain.

Living in 20 to 30 US areas, the participants were between 18 and 89 years of age. Participants reported their clinical history, and cohort assignment relied on those reports. The CDR3 consists of 19 residues. Germline loops: CDR1 MNHEY, CDR2 SMNVEV (reference sequence). V lost 6 bases and J lost 4; bases outside the gene matches: 16. In the authors' workflow: Reference gene primer amplification gave estimated nucleated cell counts. TCRdb's table, derived via immunoSEQ multiplex PCR, lists solely in-frame clones and lacks some. V and J calls and clone size are those listed in that table; D and trimming were worked out from the DNA. The table shows 200,000 to 250,000 clones, with about nine tenths occurring only once.

This rearrangement joins TRBV27 to TRBJ2-1, with 12 bases aligning to TRBD2. This sequence originates from a woman aged 25-40 years who had recovered from COVID-19. Sequencing was performed on PBMCs or T cells enriched from blood (not recorded which). CDR3 protein: CASSGGGTSGLGAYNEQFF. CDR3 DNA sequence: TGTGCCAGCAGCGGGGGGGGGACTAGCGGGTTAGGAGCATACAATGAGCAGTTCTTC.